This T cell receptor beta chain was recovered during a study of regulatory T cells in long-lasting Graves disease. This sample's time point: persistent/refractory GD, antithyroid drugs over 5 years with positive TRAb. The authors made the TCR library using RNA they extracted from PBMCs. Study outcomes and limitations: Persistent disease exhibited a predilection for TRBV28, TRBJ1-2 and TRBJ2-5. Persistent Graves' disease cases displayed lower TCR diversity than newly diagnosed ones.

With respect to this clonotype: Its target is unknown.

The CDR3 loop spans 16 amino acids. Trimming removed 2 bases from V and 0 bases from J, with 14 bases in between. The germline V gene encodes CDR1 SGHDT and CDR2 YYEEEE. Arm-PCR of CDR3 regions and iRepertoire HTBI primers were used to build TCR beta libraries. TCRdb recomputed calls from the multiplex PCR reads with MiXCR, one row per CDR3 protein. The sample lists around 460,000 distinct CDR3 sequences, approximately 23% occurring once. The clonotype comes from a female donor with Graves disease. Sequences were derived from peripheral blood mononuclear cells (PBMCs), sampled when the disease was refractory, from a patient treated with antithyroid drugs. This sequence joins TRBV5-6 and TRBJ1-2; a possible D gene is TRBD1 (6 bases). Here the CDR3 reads CASSFYRQEANYGYTF. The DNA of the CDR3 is TGTGCCAGCAGCTTCTACCGACAGGAAGCTAACTATGGCTACACCTTC. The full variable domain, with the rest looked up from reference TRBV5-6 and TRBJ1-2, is DAGVTQSPTHLIKTRGQQVTLRCSPKSGHDTVSWYQQALGQGPQFIFQYYEEEERQRGNFPDRFSGHQFPNYSSELNVNALLLGDSALYLCASSFYRQEANYGYTFGSGTRLTVV.